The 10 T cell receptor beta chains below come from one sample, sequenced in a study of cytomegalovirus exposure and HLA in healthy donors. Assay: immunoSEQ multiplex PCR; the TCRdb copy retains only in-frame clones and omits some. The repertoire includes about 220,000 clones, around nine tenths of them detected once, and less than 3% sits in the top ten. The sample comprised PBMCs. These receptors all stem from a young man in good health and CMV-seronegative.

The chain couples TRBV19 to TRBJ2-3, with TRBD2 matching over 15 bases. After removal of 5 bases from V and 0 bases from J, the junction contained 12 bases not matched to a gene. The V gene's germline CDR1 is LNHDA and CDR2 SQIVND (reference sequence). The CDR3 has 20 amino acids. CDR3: CASSVRSAGLAGGSTDTQYF. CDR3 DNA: TGTGCCAGTAGTGTCCGGTCGGCAGGACTAGCGGGGGGGAGCACAGATACGCAGTATTTT.

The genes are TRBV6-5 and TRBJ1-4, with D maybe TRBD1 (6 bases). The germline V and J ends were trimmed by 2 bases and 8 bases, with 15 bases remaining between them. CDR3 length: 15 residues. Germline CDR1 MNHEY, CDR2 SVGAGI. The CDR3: CASSYKQGKREKLFF. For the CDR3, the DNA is TGTGCCAGCAGTTACAAACAGGGAAAGCGGGAAAAACTGTTTTTT.

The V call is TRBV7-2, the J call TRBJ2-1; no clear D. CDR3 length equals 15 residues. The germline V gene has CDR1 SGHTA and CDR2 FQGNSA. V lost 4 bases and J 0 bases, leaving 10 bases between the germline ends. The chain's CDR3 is CASSSSADSYNEQFF. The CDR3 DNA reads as TGTGCCAGCAGCTCTTCCGCAGACTCCTACAATGAGCAGTTCTTC.

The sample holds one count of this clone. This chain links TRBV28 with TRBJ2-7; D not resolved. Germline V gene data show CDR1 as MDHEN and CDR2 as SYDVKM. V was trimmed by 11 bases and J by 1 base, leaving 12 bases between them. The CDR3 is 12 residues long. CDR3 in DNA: TGTGCCGTGAGTGCTCCGTCCTACGAGCAGTACTTC. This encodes CAVSAPSYEQYF.

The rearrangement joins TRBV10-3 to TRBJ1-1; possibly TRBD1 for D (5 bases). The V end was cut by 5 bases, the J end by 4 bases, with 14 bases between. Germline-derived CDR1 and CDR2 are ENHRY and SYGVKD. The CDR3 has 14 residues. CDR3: CAISQGPGGTEAFF. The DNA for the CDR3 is TGTGCCATCAGTCAGGGCCCGGGGGGCACTGAAGCTTTCTTT.

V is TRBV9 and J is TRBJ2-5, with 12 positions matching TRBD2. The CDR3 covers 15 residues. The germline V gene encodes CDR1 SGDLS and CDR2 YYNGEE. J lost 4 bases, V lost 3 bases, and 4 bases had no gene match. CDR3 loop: CASSAGGLAGETQYF. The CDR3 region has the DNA TGTGCCAGCAGCGCGGGGGGACTAGCGGGAGAGACCCAGTACTTC.

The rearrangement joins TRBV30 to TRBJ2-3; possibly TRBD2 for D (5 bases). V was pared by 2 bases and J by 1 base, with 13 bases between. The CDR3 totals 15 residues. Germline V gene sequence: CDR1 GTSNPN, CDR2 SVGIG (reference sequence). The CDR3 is CAWSSELGGTDTQYF. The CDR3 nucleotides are TGTGCCTGGAGTTCAGAACTCGGGGGCACAGATACGCAGTATTTT.

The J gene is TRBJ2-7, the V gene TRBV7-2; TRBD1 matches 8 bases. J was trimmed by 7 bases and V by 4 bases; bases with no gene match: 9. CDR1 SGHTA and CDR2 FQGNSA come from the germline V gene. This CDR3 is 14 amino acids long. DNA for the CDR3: TGTGCCAGCAGCTCAAATGGACAGGGTCGTGAGCAGTACTTC. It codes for CASSSNGQGREQYF.

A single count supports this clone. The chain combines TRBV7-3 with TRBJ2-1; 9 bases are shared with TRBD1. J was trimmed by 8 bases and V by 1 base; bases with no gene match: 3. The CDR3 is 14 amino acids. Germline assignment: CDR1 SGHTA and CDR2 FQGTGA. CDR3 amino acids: CASSLNRGLDEQFF. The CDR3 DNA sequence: TGTGCCAGCAGCTTAAACAGGGGGCTCGATGAGCAGTTCTTC.

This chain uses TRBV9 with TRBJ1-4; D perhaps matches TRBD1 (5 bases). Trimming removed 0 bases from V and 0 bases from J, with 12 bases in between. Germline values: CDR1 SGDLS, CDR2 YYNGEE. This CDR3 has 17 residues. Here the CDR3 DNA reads TGTGCCAGCAGCGTAGCTGGGGCAATGGCAACTAATGAAAAACTGTTTTTT. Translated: CASSVAGAMATNEKLFF.